These 11 T cell receptor beta chains share one sample of origin, sequenced in a study of shared T cell receptors in the human thymus. Clones were read by immunoSEQ multiplex PCR, and TCRdb kept only the in-frame ones, dropping some. This sample carries roughly 550,000 clones, 75% to 80% of them seen once, and the ten largest clones take about 0.013%. The same sample was also used in a study of human thymus T cells.

Sequencing was performed on thymocytes. All receptors come from a boy under three years old with a congenital heart defect.

This clone was counted only a few times. This chain connects TRBV6-5 to TRBJ1-3; no clear D gene. The germline CDR1 and CDR2 sequences are MNHEY and SVGAGI. V lost 6 bases and J lost 1, with 7 bases in between. CDR3 length: 13 amino acids. CDR3 nucleotides: TGTGCCAGCAGCCGGACTTCTGGAAACACCATATATTTT. It is translated as CASSRTSGNTIYF.

The CDR3 spells CASSLRTGEGNEQYF. The DNA for the CDR3 is TGTGCCAGCAGCTTGCGGACGGGAGAAGGCAACGAGCAGTACTTC. J is TRBJ2-7 and V is TRBV5-6; D possibly corresponds to TRBD2 (6 bases). Germline values: CDR1 SGHDT, CDR2 YYEEEE. Trimming stripped 1 base from V and 5 bases from J, with 16 bases between. The CDR3 runs to 15 residues. The full variable domain, its missing parts supplied by reference TRBV5-6 and TRBJ2-7, is DAGVTQSPTHLIKTRGQQVTLRCSPKSGHDTVSWYQQALGQGPQFIFQYYEEEERQRGNFPDRFSGHQFPNYSSELNVNALLLGDSALYLCASSLRTGEGNEQYFGPGTRLTVT.

The gene calls are TRBV10-2 and TRBJ1-4; 8 nucleotides align to TRBD1. The V and J ends lost 6 bases and 3 bases, in that order; junction bases with no gene match: 6. CDR1 is WSHSY, CDR2 SAAADI, per germline. The CDR3 length is 15 residues. In DNA, the CDR3 is TGCGCCAGCAGATACGGACAGGGTCCTAATGAAAAACTGTTTTTT. It specifies CASRYGQGPNEKLFF.

The chain recombines TRBV15 with TRBJ1-2, with 9 bases aligning to TRBD1. V lost 0 bases, J lost 8 bases, and 10 bases stayed unmatched. The germline V gene encodes CDR1 LNHNV and CDR2 YYDKDF (reference sequence). This CDR3 is built from 16 residues. CDR3 sequence reads: CATSRDLPRQGGGYTF. The CDR3 nucleotides are TGTGCCACCAGCAGAGATTTGCCCCGACAGGGGGGCGGCTACACCTTC.

This chain links TRBV5-1 with TRBJ1-2; a weak D match, TRBD1 (6 bases). Germline V lookup: CDR1 SGHRS, CDR2 YFSETQ. CDR3 length: 15 amino acids. Trimming left V 3 bases short and J 1 base short, with 13 bases between. The CDR3 region has the DNA TGCGCCAGCAGCTCACGACAGGCAAATAACTATGGCTACACCTTC. Translating it yields CASSSRQANNYGYTF. The variable domain in full, with the rest retrieved from reference TRBV5-1 and TRBJ1-2, is KAGVTQTPRYLIKTRGQQVTLSCSPISGHRSVSWYQQTPGQGLQFLFEYFSETQRNKGNFPGRFSGRQFSNSRSEMNVSTLELGDSALYLCASSSRQANNYGYTFGSGTRLTVV.

The chain joins TRBV5-1 to TRBJ1-4; 7 bases are shared with TRBD1. V shed 4 bases, J shed 7 bases, and the junction held 13 bases outside the gene matches. This CDR3 comprises 16 residues. Germline CDR1 is SGHRS and CDR2 is YFSETQ. CDR3 sequence reads: CASSLDHRGPGEKLFF. The CDR3 DNA sequence: TGCGCCAGCAGCCTCGACCACAGGGGCCCGGGTGAAAAACTGTTTTTT.

The chain employs TRBV27 and TRBJ2-3, with 8 bases matching TRBD2. Germline CDR1 is MNHEY and CDR2 is SMNVEV (reference sequence). The V segment lost 1 base and the J segment 0 bases; nucleotides outside the gene matches: 3. The CDR3 totals 16 residues. CDR3 residues: CASSLWREVSTDTQYF. In DNA form, the CDR3 reads TGTGCCAGCAGTTTATGGCGGGAGGTGAGCACAGATACGCAGTATTTT.

The rearrangement links TRBV4-3 to TRBJ1-5; tentatively, D is TRBD1 (6 bases). The CDR3 contains 17 residues. The V gene lost 0 bases and the J gene lost 5 bases, with 17 bases spanning the gap. Germline CDR1 and CDR2: LGHNA and YSLEER. The CDR3 is CASSQDNGGGMDQPQHF. The CDR3 region has the DNA TGCGCCAGCAGCCAAGATAATGGGGGCGGTATGGATCAGCCCCAGCATTTT.

The gene calls are TRBV5-1 and TRBJ1-5, with 7 bases identical to TRBD1. The CDR3 runs 16 residues. Unmatched junction bases numbered 13, after V lost 6 bases and J lost 4 bases. Looked up from germline, CDR1 is SGHRS and CDR2 is YFSETQ. CDR3 in amino acids: CASTGPDRASNQPQHF. The CDR3 coding sequence is TGCGCCAGCACGGGCCCTGACAGGGCAAGTAATCAGCCCCAGCATTTT.

This clone came up once. CDR3 coding DNA: TGCAGCGTAGCCTGTAAAGCGGAGGCACCCTACGAGCAGTACTTC. Protein product: CSVACKAEAPYEQYF. The chain employs TRBV29-1 and TRBJ2-7; D possibly corresponds to TRBD2 (5 bases). The ends were cut back, 6 bases at V and 2 bases at J, with 20 bases in the middle. This CDR3 has 15 residues. The germline gives CDR1 SQVTM, CDR2 ANQGSEA.

The chain carries TRBV21-1 and TRBJ2-7; the D call in the table, TRBD1, was not verified against the DNA. TRBV21-1 is a documented pseudogene. CDR3 length: 16 amino acids. This CDR3 is CASSPSGQGSPYEQYF. CDR3 nucleotide sequence: TGTGCCAGCAGCCCCTCGGGACAGGGTTCCCCCTACGAGCAGTACTTC.